These 30 T cell receptor beta chains were all obtained from the same sample, sequenced in a study of T cell responses to AZD1222 COVID-19 vaccine. Only in-frame clones appear in the TCRdb table, and some are missing; sequencing was by immunoSEQ multiplex PCR. The table has about 150,000 clones, about 89% seen once. Source: peripheral blood, taken 28 days after the second AZD1222 dose. These receptors were taken from an adult who received the AZD1222 COVID-19 vaccine.

This chain joins TRBV29-1 and TRBJ2-1, with D perhaps matching TRBD1 (6 bases). Trimming shortened V by 3 bases and J by 2 bases, and 11 bases separated the two germline ends. Per the germline V gene, CDR1 is SQVTM and CDR2 is ANQGSEA. The length of the CDR3 is 14 residues. This chain's CDR3 is CSVDKQGAYNEQFF. CDR3 nucleotide sequence: TGCAGCGTTGACAAACAGGGAGCCTACAATGAGCAGTTCTTC.

The CDR3 reads CASSLRGQGVSPLHF. The CDR3 DNA is TGTGCCAGCAGTTTAAGGGGACAGGGGGTATCACCCCTCCACTTT. The rearrangement joins TRBV27 to TRBJ1-6; 11 positions agree with TRBD1. Germline CDR1 MNHEY, CDR2 SMNVEV (reference sequence). V dropped 2 bases and J dropped 10; count of bases not matched to a gene: 4. The CDR3 is 15 residues long.

The chain employs TRBV7-9 and TRBJ2-3; D not resolved. The CDR3 has 13 residues. CDR1 is SEHNR and CDR2 is FQNEAQ in the germline V gene (reference sequence). Trimming removed 7 bases at V and 4 bases at J, with 12 bases between. The CDR3 DNA reads as TGTGCCAGCACACAAACCCCCGCAGATACGCAGTATTTT. It yields the protein CASTQTPADTQYF.

V usage is TRBV29-1 and J usage is TRBJ2-2; 8 bases are a match to TRBD1. The junction had 4 bases not matched to a gene; V was cut back by 6 bases and J by 1 base. The CDR3 runs 14 residues. Germline V gene lookup returns CDR1 SQVTM and CDR2 ANQGSEA. The CDR3 region is CSVRGQGNTGELFF. The CDR3 nucleotides are TGCAGCGTCCGCGGACAGGGGAACACCGGGGAGCTGTTTTTT.

The chain is built from TRBV5-6 and TRBJ1-4, with 7 bases that match TRBD1. Germline V gene data show CDR1 as SGHDT and CDR2 as YYEEEE. The CDR3 has 15 residues. Trimming removed 0 bases from V and 3 bases from J; junction bases left unmatched: 2. The CDR3 region is CASSLEGTANEKLFF. CDR3 nucleotides: TGTGCCAGCAGCTTGGAGGGGACAGCTAATGAAAAACTGTTTTTT.

The rearrangement links TRBV4-1 to TRBJ2-2; D not resolved. The V gene's germline CDR1 is MGHRA and CDR2 YSYEKL. This CDR3 spans 15 amino acids. Trimming took 2 bases from V and 0 from J, leaving 7 bases between them. As DNA, the CDR3 is TGCGCCAGCAGCCAACCCTGGGCGAACACCGGGGAGCTGTTTTTT. It yields the protein CASSQPWANTGELFF.

A note on this clone: A read error may produce the germline difference seen at one junction end. V and J are TRBV7-7 and TRBJ2-5; 12 nucleotides line up with TRBD1. Germline V gene lookup returns CDR1 SSHAT and CDR2 FNYEAQ (reference sequence). There are 15 residues in the CDR3. CDR3 protein: CASSPPGQGAETQYF. CDR3 nucleotide sequence: TGTGCTAGCAGCCCGCCGGGACAGGGGGCTGAGACCCAGTACTTC.

In the case of this clone: Lacking the conserved final phenylalanine or tryptophan, this CDR3 likely reflects a read error. The DNA is left out, because the CDR3 cannot be placed on it with certainty; the CDR3 is given as TCRdb lists it. The genes are TRBV2 and TRBJ2-7; TRBD1 was called by the table and not checked on the DNA. Termini included, the CDR3 measures 12 amino acids. Germline V gene sequence: CDR1 SNHLY, CDR2 FYNNEI. CDR3 amino acids: CASSQTGIHDLL.

The J gene is TRBJ2-4, the V gene TRBV5-1, with D tentatively TRBD1 (5 bases). V lost 5 bases to trimming and J lost 0 bases, with 15 bases between them. The CDR3 is 16 amino acids. Germline V CDR1 and CDR2: SGHRS, YFSETQ. DNA for the CDR3: TGCGCCAGCAGGTCGACAGACCCCGGAGCCAAAAACATTCAGTACTTC. Translating gives CASRSTDPGAKNIQYF.

The chain is built from TRBV25-1 and TRBJ1-2; TRBD1 might be the D (6 bases). V lost 4 bases to trimming and J lost 4 bases, with 13 bases between them. The CDR3 loop spans 14 amino acids. CDR1 is MGHDK, CDR2 SYGVNS, per germline. The CDR3 coding sequence is TGTGCCAGCAGTGTGAGGGGAGGGGGCTATGGCTACACCTTC. Amino acid sequence: CASSVRGGGYGYTF.

This clone was counted a few times. The chain recombines TRBV28 with TRBJ2-7; TRBD2 matches at 8 bases. The CDR3 consists of 14 residues. Trimming cost V 5 bases and J 6 bases; bases outside gene matches: 9. Germline V lookup: CDR1 MDHEN, CDR2 SYDVKM. DNA of the CDR3: TGTGCCAGCAGTAATAGCGGGATGTTAGGCGAGCAGTACTTC. This sequence encodes CASSNSGMLGEQYF.

This clone came up many times. CDR3 sequence (DNA): TGCGCCAGCAGCTTATCTCAGGGGTCTAACTATGGCTACACCTTC. Translation: CASSLSQGSNYGYTF. The V and J genes are TRBV5-1 and TRBJ1-2, with a possible D match to TRBD1 (6 bases). Germline V gene sequence: CDR1 SGHRS, CDR2 YFSETQ. The CDR3 loop spans 15 amino acids. The ends were cut back, 2 bases at V and 0 bases at J, with 11 bases in the middle.

This rearrangement joins TRBV4-1 to TRBJ1-3; 7 bases align to TRBD1. The CDR3 spans 17 residues. Germline CDR1 MGHRA, CDR2 YSYEKL. After removal of 4 bases from V and 0 bases from J, the junction contained 9 bases not matched to a gene. CDR3 loop: CASSLREGQLSGNTIYF. The DNA for the CDR3 is TGCGCCAGCAGCCTCCGGGAGGGACAGCTCTCTGGAAACACCATATATTTT.

The J gene is TRBJ2-3, the V gene TRBV6-1, with a possible D match to TRBD1 (6 bases). CDR1 and CDR2 (germline): MNHNS, SASEGT. This CDR3 has 13 amino acids. The V end lost 3 bases, the J end lost 3 bases, and 7 bases lay between the germline ends. This CDR3 is CASSDRGTDTQYF. Written as DNA, the CDR3 is TGTGCCAGCAGTGACAGGGGTACAGATACGCAGTATTTT.

This chain joins TRBV28 and TRBJ1-3; 8 positions agree with TRBD1. J lost 3 bases, V lost 3 bases, and 10 bases had no gene match. The CDR3 has 17 residues. CDR1 is MDHEN, CDR2 SYDVKM, per germline. CDR3 nucleotide sequence: TGTGCCAGCAGTTTTCAAGGACAGGGAGTCGTTGGAAACACCATATATTTT. This encodes CASSFQGQGVVGNTIYF.

V is TRBV5-1 and J is TRBJ1-2; D not resolved. The CDR3 spans 14 residues. From germline, CDR1 is SGHRS and CDR2 YFSETQ. Deletions cut 0 bases from V and 2 bases from J, with 8 bases between. The CDR3 is CASSLGPLNYGYTF. In nucleotides, the CDR3 is TGCGCCAGCAGCTTGGGACCTCTCAACTATGGCTACACCTTC.

The chain recombines TRBV7-3 with TRBJ2-2; D uncertain. CDR1 and CDR2 from the germline V gene are SGHTA and FQGTGA. The CDR3 covers 13 residues. V was cut by 1 base and J by 5 bases, with 5 bases left in between. The CDR3 nucleotides are TGTGCCAGCAGCTTAATGGGGACCGGGGAGCTGTTTTTT. This sequence encodes CASSLMGTGELFF.

This chain joins TRBV5-1 and TRBJ2-7, with D perhaps matching TRBD2 (6 bases). This CDR3 is 14 amino acids long. V lost 5 bases, J lost 0 bases, and 12 bases lay in between. Germline V gives CDR1 SGHRS, CDR2 YFSETQ. The CDR3 protein is CASSPGELSYEQYF. CDR3 nucleotide sequence: TGCGCCAGCAGTCCGGGGGAACTCTCCTACGAGCAGTACTTC.

Only one count was recorded for this clone. The V and J genes are TRBV28 and TRBJ2-1; 15 bases are shared with TRBD2. J was trimmed by 8 bases and V by 5 bases; bases with no gene match: 10. Germline values: CDR1 MDHEN, CDR2 SYDVKM. The CDR3 loop spans 17 amino acids. The CDR3, as DNA: TGTGCCAGCAGTCCTGCTCGGACTAGCGGGAGGGCATATGAGCAGTTCTTC. Protein: CASSPARTSGRAYEQFF.

This clone was picked up a small number of times. The chain links TRBV7-2 to TRBJ2-6, with unresolved D. Per the germline V gene, CDR1 is SGHTA and CDR2 is FQGNSA. Trimming pared 6 bases from V and 3 bases from J, leaving 9 bases between. The length of the CDR3 is 14 residues. The CDR3 DNA sequence: TGTGCCAGCAGGACGACTGTTGGGGCCAACGTCCTGACTTTC. Protein product: CASRTTVGANVLTF.

The chain combines TRBV19 with TRBJ2-1; the D gene is possibly TRBD2 (6 bases). CDR3 length: 14 residues. Germline lookup yields CDR1 LNHDA and CDR2 SQIVND (reference sequence). With 3 bases removed from V and 10 bases from J, the gap between germline ends came to 16 bases. The DNA for the CDR3 is TGTGCCAGTAGTATTATCCGGGAGTGGGGGGAGCAGTTCTTC. It codes for CASSIIREWGEQFF.

This chain uses TRBV20-1 with TRBJ2-3; D remains ambiguous. The CDR3 has 11 amino acids. CDR1 is DFQATT, CDR2 SNEGSKA, per germline (reference sequence). The germline V and J ends were trimmed by 5 bases and 11 bases, with 14 bases remaining between them. CDR3 loop: CSAGIVGGQYF. CDR3 DNA sequence: TGCAGTGCTGGGATAGTGGGCGGGCAGTATTTT.

The CDR3 nucleotides read TGTGCCAGCAGCCAAGCTCTAGCGGACTTGACAGATACGCAGTATTTT. It is translated as CASSQALADLTDTQYF. This rearrangement joins TRBV3-1 (or the pseudogene TRBV3-2) to TRBJ2-3, with 7 bases identical to TRBD2. The CDR3 has 16 amino acids. CDR1 is LGHDT, CDR2 YNNKEL, per germline (reference sequence). With 1 base clipped from V and 3 bases from J, the junction kept 7 bases outside the gene matches.

This clone has just one count. The chain links TRBV21-1 to TRBJ2-3; the table gives TRBD2 as D, unverified against the DNA. TRBV21-1 is given as a pseudogene. CDR3 length equals 16 residues. CDR3 coding DNA: TGTGCCAGCAGCAAAGGAGCGGACGGGGGCACAGATACGCAGTATTTT. This gives the protein CASSKGADGGTDTQYF.

As DNA, the CDR3 is TGTGCCAGTACAAATCAGGACGGCCCAATCTATGGCTACACCTTC. The encoded protein is CASTNQDGPIYGYTF. The gene calls are TRBV19 and TRBJ1-2; D is unclear. The ends were cut back, 7 bases at V and 4 bases at J, with 19 bases in the middle. CDR1 LNHDA and CDR2 SQIVND come from the germline V gene (reference sequence). The CDR3 runs to 15 residues.

This chain connects TRBV28 to TRBJ1-3; D call uncertain. Germline CDR1 is MDHEN and CDR2 is SYDVKM. This CDR3 has 13 amino acids. V was trimmed by 8 bases and J by 3 bases, leaving 11 bases between them. CDR3 protein: CASFFSGGNTIYF. CDR3 DNA: TGTGCCAGCTTTTTCTCGGGTGGAAACACCATATATTTT.

The chain uses TRBV28 and TRBJ1-1; 9 bases are shared with TRBD1. Germline CDR1 MDHEN, CDR2 SYDVKM. V lost 10 bases and J lost 1; bases outside the gene matches: 4. This CDR3 comprises 13 residues. The DNA of the CDR3 is TGTGCCACTAGGGGACAGGGGAACACTGAAGCTTTCTTT. Its translation is CATRGQGNTEAFF. Based on the CDR3 plus reference TRBV28 and TRBJ1-1, the full variable domain is DVKVTQSSRYLVKRTGEKVFLECVQDMDHENMFWYRQDPGLGLRLIYFSYDVKMKEKGDIPEGYSVSREKKERFSLILESASTNQTSMYLCATRGQGNTEAFFGQGTRLTVV.

The gene calls are TRBV5-1 and TRBJ2-1, with 10 bases that match TRBD1. Looked up from germline, CDR1 is SGHRS and CDR2 is YFSETQ. V was pared by 4 bases and J by 9 bases, with 10 bases of the junction left unmatched. The CDR3 sequence is 15 residues long. As DNA, the CDR3 is TGCGCCAGCAGCGGGGACAGGGGAATGTCAGGTGAGCAGTTCTTC. Translation: CASSGDRGMSGEQFF.

This clone has more than one count but fewer than ten. The genes are TRBV5-1 and TRBJ1-3; unclear D gene. Trimming took off 0 bases at V and 0 bases at J, with 10 bases between the two ends. The CDR3 has 16 residues. CDR1 SGHRS and CDR2 YFSETQ come from the germline V gene. CDR3 loop: CASSLAGINSGNTIYF. The CDR3 DNA follows: TGCGCCAGCAGCTTGGCCGGGATAAACTCTGGAAACACCATATATTTT. The variable domain in full, completed from reference TRBV5-1 and TRBJ1-3, reads KAGVTQTPRYLIKTRGQQVTLSCSPISGHRSVSWYQQTPGQGLQFLFEYFSETQRNKGNFPGRFSGRQFSNSRSEMNVSTLELGDSALYLCASSLAGINSGNTIYFGEGSWLTVV.

J is TRBJ1-6 and V is TRBV15, with 10 bases fitting TRBD1. CDR3 length: 14 amino acids. Germline V lookup: CDR1 LNHNV, CDR2 YYDKDF (reference sequence). V dropped 3 bases and J dropped 7; count of bases not matched to a gene: 0. Here the CDR3 DNA reads TGTGCCACCAGCAGGGACAGGGGGAATTCACCCCTCCACTTT. Protein sequence: CATSRDRGNSPLHF.